This TCR beta chain is drawn from a study of CD8 T cells in Susac syndrome. Random hexamers were used to reverse transcribe about 0.5 to 1 ug of RNA. By means of immunoSEQ multiplex PCR, TCR beta CDR3 spanning 54 Vbeta and 13 Jbeta underwent amplification. TCRdb analysed the immunoSEQ multiplex PCR reads with MiXCR anew, one entry per CDR3 protein. The sample yields 120,000 to 150,000 distinct CDR3 sequences, about 95% seen once. Trimming took off 4 bases at V and 5 bases at J, with 11 bases between the two ends. Germline assignment: CDR1 LGHNA and CDR2 YNFKEQ. CDR3 length: 13 amino acids. From blood CD8+ and CD4+ T cells, the TCR beta chain was sequenced. Negative isolation was applied to CD8+ and CD4+ T cells, and FACS enrichment was applied to TEMRA cells.

Sequenced sample: CD4+ T cells from PBMCs. The TCR was taken from a human donor with multiple sclerosis. This chain joins TRBV4-2 and TRBJ2-5; possibly TRBD2 for D (5 bases). CDR3 residues: CASSPEAMETQYF. The CDR3 bases are TGTGCCAGCAGCCCGGAGGCCATGGAGACCCAGTACTTC.